This TCR beta chain is drawn from a study of blood T cell repertoires in COVID-19. Overall study: Italy, Spain and the United States were the sources of the convalescent and acute COVID-19 samples. T cells, B-cell-depleted T cells, or PBMCs supplied cDNA or gDNA.

Authors' methods: Estimation of nucleated cell counts was performed using reference gene primer amplification. The repertoire was sequenced with immunoSEQ multiplex PCR; TCRdb's copy has only in-frame clones and lacks some. V and J calls plus clone size are reproduced from that table; the DNA served to infer D and trimming. The sample yields about 200,000 clones, around four fifths seen once. V was pared by 4 bases and J by 10 bases, with 9 bases of the junction left unmatched. This CDR3 is built from 15 residues. CDR1 is SNHLY, CDR2 FYNNEI, per germline. Sequencing was carried out using peripheral blood. The rearrangement links TRBV2 to TRBJ2-1, with 11 nucleotides matching TRBD1. This receptor was taken from a woman aged 50 to 60 with acute or convalescent COVID-19. In DNA, the CDR3 is TGTGCCAGCAGTGTCGGACAGGGGGCAGGCAGGGAGCAGTTCTTC. Translation gives CASSVGQGAGREQFF.